The clone carrying this TCR beta chain appeared a few times. Its antigen is not identified. The data belong to a study of post-analysis software for immune sequencing data. CDR3 length: 11 amino acids. V was shortened by 3 bases and J by 5 bases, with 8 bases between the two germline ends. Germline V gene data show CDR1 as DFQATT and CDR2 as SNEGSKA (reference sequence). The study's findings and limits: Four or five TRBV segments, including TRBV5-6, TRBV5-1 and TRBV20-1, were more frequent in patients than controls. The normalized Chao1 diversity of multiple sclerosis patients was significantly lower than that of controls.

TCR beta libraries were prepared from cDNA with unique molecular identifiers. The source material, about 0.9 to 11 million T cells, gave rise to 400,000 to 550,000 cDNA molecules. Each CDR3 protein is one row after TCRdb ran MiXCR on the PCR reads. The sample yields about 810,000 distinct CDR3 sequences, approximately 50% seen once. This sequence was found in a girl aged 5 to 17 with multiple sclerosis. V usage is TRBV20-1 and J usage is TRBJ2-7, with D uncertain. Sequencing was performed on blood. The CDR3 region is CSASPLDEQYF. The CDR3 region has the DNA TGCAGTGCTAGCCCCTTGGACGAGCAGTACTTC.